This TCR beta chain was identified during a study of spatial heterogeneity in lung cancer. On each TCR cDNA molecule, a unique molecular identifier was present. TCRdb processed the 5' RACE reads anew with MiXCR; each CDR3 protein has one entry. Altogether several thousand distinct CDR3 sequences are present, less than 20% being singletons, with the ten largest covering 15% to 20%. Time point meaning: sample taken at primary tumor resection. The input material, whole RNA from tumor, nontumor lung or frozen PBMC, was sequenced unsorted. A total of 72 untreated early-stage non-small cell lung cancer patients served as donors. CDR3 length: 14 residues. After removal of 5 bases from V and 7 bases from J, the junction contained 6 bases not matched to a gene.

This chain joins TRBV12-3 or TRBV12-4 and TRBJ2-2; TRBD2 aligns across 8 bases. This TCR derives from a female donor with early-stage non-small cell lung cancer. The specimen comprised PBMCs, sampled at surgery. CDR3 amino acids: CASSLGLGGGELFF. For the CDR3, the DNA is TGTGCCAGCAGTCTGGGACTAGGTGGCGGGGAGCTGTTTTTT.